This T cell receptor beta chain was captured in a study of T cells in Graves' hyperthyroidism and ophthalmopathy. The ends lost 3 bases at V and 0 bases at J; junction bases unmatched: 13. The CDR3 contains 18 residues. The V gene's germline CDR1 is SEHNR and CDR2 FQNEAQ (reference sequence). It was RNA transcripts that yielded the amplified TCR beta CDR3 regions. Carried out on the TCR CDR3, a first-round RT-PCR used the HTBI primer set. From the multiplex PCR reads, TCRdb called clonotypes with MiXCR, one entry per CDR3 protein. The table records some 510,000 distinct CDR3 sequences, 46% of them present only once. There are a few counts of this clonotype.

Sequencing input: peripheral blood or thyroid tissue (not recorded which). The J gene is TRBJ2-7, the V gene TRBV7-9; 8 bases are shared with TRBD2. The source of this sequence is a woman aged 18-30 years with Graves' hyperthyroidism. The CDR3 nucleotides are TGTGCCAGCAGCTTGCCTTTGGGAGTAGCGGGGCCCTCCTACGAGCAGTACTTC. Protein product: CASSLPLGVAGPSYEQYF.